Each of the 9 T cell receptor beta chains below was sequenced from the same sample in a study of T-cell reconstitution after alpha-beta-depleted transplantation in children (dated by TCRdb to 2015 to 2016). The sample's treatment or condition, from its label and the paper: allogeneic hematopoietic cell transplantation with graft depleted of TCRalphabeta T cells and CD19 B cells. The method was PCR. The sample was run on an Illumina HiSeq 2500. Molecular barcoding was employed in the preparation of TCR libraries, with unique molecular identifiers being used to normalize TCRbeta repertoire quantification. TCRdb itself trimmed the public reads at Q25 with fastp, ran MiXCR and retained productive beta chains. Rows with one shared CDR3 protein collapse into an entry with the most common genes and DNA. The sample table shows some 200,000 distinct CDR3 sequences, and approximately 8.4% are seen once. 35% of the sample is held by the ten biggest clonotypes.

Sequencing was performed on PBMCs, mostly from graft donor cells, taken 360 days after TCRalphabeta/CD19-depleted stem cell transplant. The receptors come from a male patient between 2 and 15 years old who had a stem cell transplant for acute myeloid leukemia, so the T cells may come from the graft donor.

The CDR3 here is CASSLNRGRAFF. The CDR3 DNA reads TGTGCCAGCAGTCTAAACAGGGGCCGGGCTTTCTTT. The chain joins TRBV2 to TRBJ1-1; 7 bases fit TRBD1. Trimming at V came to 5 bases and at J to 11 bases, leaving 8 bases not matched to a gene. The CDR3 extends over 12 amino acids. Germline CDR1 and CDR2: SNHLY and FYNNEI.

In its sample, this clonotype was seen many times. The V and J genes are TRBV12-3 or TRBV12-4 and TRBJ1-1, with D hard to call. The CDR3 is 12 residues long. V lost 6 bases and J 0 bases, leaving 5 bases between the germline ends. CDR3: CASRYLNTEAFF. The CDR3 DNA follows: TGTGCCAGCAGGTACCTGAACACTGAAGCTTTCTTT.

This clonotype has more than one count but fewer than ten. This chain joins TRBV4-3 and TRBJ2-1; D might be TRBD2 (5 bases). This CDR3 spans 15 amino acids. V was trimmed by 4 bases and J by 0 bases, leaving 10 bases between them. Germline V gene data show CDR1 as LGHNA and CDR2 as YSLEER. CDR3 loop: CASSPQRSSYNEQFF. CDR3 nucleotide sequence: TGCGCCAGCAGCCCCCAGCGGAGCTCCTACAATGAGCAGTTCTTC.

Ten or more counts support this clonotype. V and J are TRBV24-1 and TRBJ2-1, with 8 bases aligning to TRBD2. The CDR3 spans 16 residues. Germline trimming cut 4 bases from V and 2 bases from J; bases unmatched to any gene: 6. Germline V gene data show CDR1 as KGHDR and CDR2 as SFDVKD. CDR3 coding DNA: TGTGCCACCAGTGACTCCAGCGGGGGCCCCTACAATGAGCAGTTCTTC. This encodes CATSDSSGGPYNEQFF.

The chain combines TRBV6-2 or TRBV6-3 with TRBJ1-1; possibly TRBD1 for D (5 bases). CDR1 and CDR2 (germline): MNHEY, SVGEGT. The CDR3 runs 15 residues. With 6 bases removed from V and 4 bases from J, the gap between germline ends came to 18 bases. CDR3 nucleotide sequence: TGTGCCAGCAGCATAAGACCGAGCGGGGGCACTGAAGCTTTCTTT. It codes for CASSIRPSGGTEAFF.

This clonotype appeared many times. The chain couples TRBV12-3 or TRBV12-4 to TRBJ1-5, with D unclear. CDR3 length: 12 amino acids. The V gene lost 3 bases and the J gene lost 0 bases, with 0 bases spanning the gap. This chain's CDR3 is CASSFSNQPQHF. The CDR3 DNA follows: TGTGCCAGCAGTTTTAGCAATCAGCCCCAGCATTTT.

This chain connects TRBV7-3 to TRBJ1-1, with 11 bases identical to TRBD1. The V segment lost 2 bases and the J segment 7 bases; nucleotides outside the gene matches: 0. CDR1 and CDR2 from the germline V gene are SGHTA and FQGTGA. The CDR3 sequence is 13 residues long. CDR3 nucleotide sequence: TGTGCCAGCAGCTTAGGGACAGGGGGTGAAGCTTTCTTT. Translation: CASSLGTGGEAFF.

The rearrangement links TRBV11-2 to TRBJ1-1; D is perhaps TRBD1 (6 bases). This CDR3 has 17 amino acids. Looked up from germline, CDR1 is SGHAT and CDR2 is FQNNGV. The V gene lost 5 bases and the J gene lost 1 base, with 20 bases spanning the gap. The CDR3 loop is CASSPPNRQAGNTEAFF. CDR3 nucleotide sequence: TGTGCCAGCAGCCCACCCAATAGACAGGCCGGGAACACTGAAGCTTTCTTT.

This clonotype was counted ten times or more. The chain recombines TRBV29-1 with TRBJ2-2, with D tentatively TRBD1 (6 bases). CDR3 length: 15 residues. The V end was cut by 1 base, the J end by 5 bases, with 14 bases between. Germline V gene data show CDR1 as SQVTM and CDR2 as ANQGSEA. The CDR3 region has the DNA TGCAGCGTTGAAGTGGACAGAGAACGGACCGGGGAGCTGTTTTTT. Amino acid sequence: CSVEVDRERTGELFF.